The source of this TCR beta chain is a study of cytomegalovirus exposure and HLA in healthy donors. CDR3 size: 15 residues. The V segment lost 2 bases and the J segment 7 bases; nucleotides outside the gene matches: 6. Germline lookup yields CDR1 SSHAT and CDR2 FNYEAQ (reference sequence). Both 60 Vbeta primers and 13 Jbeta primers went into the PCR. The data were produced by immunoSEQ multiplex PCR, yet TCRdb's version contains in-frame clones alone and is incomplete. The sample holds around 190,000 clones, over 65% seen once. Study-level points and caveats: The productive fraction for most TCR beta V segments was about 87% or about 30% in an earlier analysis.

A note on this clone: The antigen is undetermined.

What was sequenced was PBMCs. V is TRBV7-7 and J is TRBJ2-1, with TRBD2 matching over 9 bases. This TCR derives from a man aged 35 to 55 in good health and CMV-seropositive. The CDR3 nucleotides are TGTGCCAGCAGCTTAACCGCGGGGGGGCAGAATGAGCAGTTCTTC. This translates into CASSLTAGGQNEQFF. The entire variable domain, with the rest obtained from reference TRBV7-7 and TRBJ2-1, is as follows: GAGVSQSPRYKVTKRGQDVTLRCDPISSHATLYWYQQALGQGPEFLTYFNYEAQPDKSGLPSDRFSAERPEGSISTLTIQRTEQRDSAMYRCASSLTAGGQNEQFFGPGTRLTVL.